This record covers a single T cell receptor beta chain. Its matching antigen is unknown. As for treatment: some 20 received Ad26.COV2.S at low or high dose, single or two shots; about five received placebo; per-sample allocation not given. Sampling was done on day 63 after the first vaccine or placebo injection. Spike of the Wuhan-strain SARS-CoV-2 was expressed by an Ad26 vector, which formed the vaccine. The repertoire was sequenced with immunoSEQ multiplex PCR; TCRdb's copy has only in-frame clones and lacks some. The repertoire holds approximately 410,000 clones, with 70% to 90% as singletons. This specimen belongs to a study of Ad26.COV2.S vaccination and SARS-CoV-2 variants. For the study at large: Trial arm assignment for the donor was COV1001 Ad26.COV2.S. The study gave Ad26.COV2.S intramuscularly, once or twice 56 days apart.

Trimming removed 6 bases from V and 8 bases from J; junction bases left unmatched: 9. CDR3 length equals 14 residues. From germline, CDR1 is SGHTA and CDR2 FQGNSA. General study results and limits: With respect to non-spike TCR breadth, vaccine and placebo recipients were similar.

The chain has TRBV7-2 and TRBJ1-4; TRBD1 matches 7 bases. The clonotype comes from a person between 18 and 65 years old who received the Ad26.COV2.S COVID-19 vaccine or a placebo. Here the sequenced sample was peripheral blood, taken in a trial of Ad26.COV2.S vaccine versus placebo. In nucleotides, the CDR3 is TGTGCCAGCAGTCTTGGGGGACAGTACGAAAAACTGTTTTTT. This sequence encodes CASSLGGQYEKLFF.